This T cell receptor beta chain was recovered during a study of shared clonotypes between healthy human individuals. As for the study in general: Per-donor plates numbered three CD4 naive, three CD4 memory, two CD8 naive and one CD8 memory. Study-wide results and caveats: Rarefaction indicated that sorted-subset sequencing remained incomplete although depth was large.

For this clone: Antigen unknown.

Recent vaccinations or acute infections were absent in the healthy HIV-negative adult donors. Into CD45RA+ naive and CD45RA-negative memory subsets, the CD4+ cells were split. TCRdb's table, derived via immunoSEQ multiplex PCR, lists solely in-frame clones and lacks some. This table holds roughly 2.2 million clones, over 90% found once. Germline V gene data show CDR1 as ENHRY and CDR2 as SYGVKD. The CDR3 length is 13 residues. V lost 11 bases to trimming and J lost 0 bases, with 14 bases between them. The chain uses TRBV10-3 and TRBJ2-7, with unresolved D. The sequence was obtained from a man aged 18 to 35 in good health. Some clones in this sample may be carry-over from other donors' samples. The sequencing sample was made of naive CD4+ T cells from PBMCs. The subset was: CD45RA+ positively selected. CDR3 DNA sequence: TGTGCCCTCCGCCAGGATAGCTCCTACGAGCAGTACTTC. This translates into CALRQDSSYEQYF.